This T cell receptor (beta chain) was observed in a study of tissue T cells after allogeneic stem cell transplantation. Specified time point: mouse harvest day 14 after allogeneic transplant. Each mouse received 10^7 T-cell-depleted marrow cells plus 10^6 splenic CD5+ T cells by tail vein. B6 (H2b) cells into BALB/c (H2d) mice; tissues taken at day 7 or 14. TCRdb's table, derived via immunoSEQ multiplex PCR, lists solely in-frame clones and lacks some. The repertoire has some 8,000 clones, roughly a third of them found once; the top ten carry roughly 3.5%. Whole-study results and caveats: In patients and mice, blood and spleen missed much of tissue repertoire.

A few counts support this clone. Its specificity is not known. Germline and genes: mouse. The CDR3 end lies 1 residue beyond the end of the read and is filled in from the germline J gene. The CDR3 has 13 amino acids. V gave up 5 bases and J gave up 5 bases; unmatched junction bases: 5. Germline values: CDR1 SGHND, CDR2 FRSKSL. This clonotype was obtained from a female BALB/c mouse given C57BL/6 T cells with graft-versus-host disease after an allogeneic hematopoietic cell transplant. Sequenced input: skin. This chain joins TRBV15 and TRBJ2-7, with 8 positions matching TRBD1. CDR3 sequence: CASSTTGAHEQYF. CDR3 DNA (partial): TGTGCCAGCAGTACGACAGGGGCGCATGAACAGTAC.